This T cell receptor (beta chain) was retrieved from a study of T cells in women clearing cervical HPV infection. The CDR3 is 13 residues long. With 5 bases removed from V and 0 bases from J, the gap between germline ends came to 8 bases. Germline lookup yields CDR1 DFQATT and CDR2 SNEGSKA (reference sequence). Notes on this clone: The read ends 3 residues early relative to the CDR3; the germline J gene fills the gap.

TCRdb keeps only in-frame clones here, not all; method: immunoSEQ multiplex PCR. In all, the sample yields roughly 50,000 clones. V and J are TRBV20-1 and TRBJ1-5; no reliable D call. The material sequenced was blood buffy coat. The source is a woman aged 18 to 75 with a cervical HPV16 infection that either progressed to CIN3+ or cleared (not recorded which). CDR3 bases read: TGCAGTGCTGCTACCAATAGCAATCAGCCC. This encodes CSAATNSNQP. From start to end, the CDR3 is CSAATNSNQPQHF.